This TCR beta chain came from a study of cytomegalovirus exposure and HLA in healthy donors. CDR1 and CDR2 from the germline V gene are MGHRA and YSYEKL. Trimming took 2 bases from V and 1 from J, leaving 11 bases between them. The CDR3 has 15 amino acids. The PCR employed 60 Vbeta primers together with 13 Jbeta primers. The assay was immunoSEQ multiplex PCR, and TCRdb's table has in-frame clones only and misses some. Reported are about 88,000 clones; the ten largest clones contain 5.5%. The TCR sequence derives from a girl aged 10 to 17 in good health and CMV-seropositive. The V and J genes are TRBV4-1 and TRBJ1-1; no reliable D call. Sequenced sample: PBMCs. As DNA, the CDR3 is TGCGCCAGCAGCCAACGCCCCGCCGGGAACACTGAAGCTTTCTTT. It specifies CASSQRPAGNTEAFF.